The 7 T cell receptor beta chains below come from one sample, sequenced in a study of memory CD4+ T cells and cytomegalovirus serostatus. The sort gate was single viable CD3+CD4+CD8-CD45RO+ cells for memory CD4+ T cells. Data came from immunoSEQ multiplex PCR; TCRdb stores just in-frame clones and leaves some out. The sample lists over 50,000 clones; 70% to 80% were seen once. The material sequenced was memory CD4+ T cells from blood. The receptors here all came from an adult in good health and CMV-seronegative.

In its sample, this clone was seen a few times. The rearrangement links TRBV28 to TRBJ1-5; unclear D gene. With 5 bases removed from V and 6 bases from J, the gap between germline ends came to 11 bases. This CDR3 is 13 amino acids long. Looked up from germline, CDR1 is MDHEN and CDR2 is SYDVKM. This CDR3 is CASSRYLSQPQHF. Written as DNA, the CDR3 is TGTGCCAGCAGTAGGTATCTTAGTCAGCCCCAGCATTTT.

The CDR3 region has the DNA TGTGCCAGCCGGACTAGCGGGAGTCCGCGAGCCTACGAGCAGTACTTC. This gives the protein CASRTSGSPRAYEQYF. The chain couples TRBV6-4 to TRBJ2-7; TRBD2 aligns across 13 bases. V lost 8 bases and J lost 2; bases outside the gene matches: 9. Germline V gene lookup returns CDR1 MRHNA and CDR2 SNTAGT. The CDR3 loop spans 16 amino acids.

The J gene is TRBJ2-7, the V gene TRBV7-2, with D unresolved. Germline CDR1 SGHTA, CDR2 FQGNSA. Trimming stripped 5 bases from V and 5 bases from J, with 19 bases between. The CDR3 sequence is 15 residues long. The CDR3 sequence: CASSPHLSMGNEQYF. As DNA, the CDR3 is TGTGCCAGCAGCCCCCATTTATCGATGGGGAACGAGCAGTACTTC. Complete variable domain (other parts from reference TRBV7-2 and TRBJ2-7): GAGVSQSPSNKVTEKGKDVELRCDPISGHTALYWYRQSLGQGLEFLIYFQGNSAPDKSGLPSDRFSAERTGGSVSTLTIQRTQQEDSAVYLCASSPHLSMGNEQYFGPGTRLTVT.

The chain recombines TRBV30 with TRBJ1-2, with 7 bases fitting TRBD1. Per germline, CDR1 GTSNPN and CDR2 SVGIG (reference sequence). V dropped 2 bases and J dropped 9; count of bases not matched to a gene: 21. The CDR3 extends over 17 amino acids. CDR3 DNA sequence: TGTGCCTGGAGTCTCGAAAGGGGGGGCGACAGGGAGAGGAGCTACACCTTC. It is translated as CAWSLERGGDRERSYTF.

V usage is TRBV5-1 and J usage is TRBJ1-3; D is undetermined. This CDR3 has 14 residues. Germline CDR1 and CDR2: SGHRS and YFSETQ. Trimming left V 3 bases short and J 4 bases short, with 11 bases between. The CDR3 nucleotides are TGCGCCAGCAGCTCGGGAGAGACGGGAAACACCATATATTTT. Protein: CASSSGETGNTIYF.

Of note for this clone: Other DNA sequences of this sample code for an identical CDR3. V and J are TRBV9 and TRBJ1-1; D is undetermined. The CDR3 totals 15 residues. Germline V CDR1 and CDR2: SGDLS, YYNGEE. V dropped 0 bases and J dropped 2 bases, with 11 bases sitting between them. The chain's CDR3 is CASSVGTLGNTEAFF. The CDR3 region has the DNA TGTGCCAGCAGCGTAGGGACTCTAGGAAACACTGAAGCTTTCTTT.

A single count supports this clone. The CDR3 DNA is TGTGCCAGCTCGTCGCACCCCCCAGGGATGAATGATGGCTACACCTTC. It yields the protein CASSSHPPGMNDGYTF. V and J are TRBV18 and TRBJ1-2; TRBD1 is a possible D gene (5 bases). The CDR3 is 16 residues long. Trimming took 6 bases from V and 6 from J, leaving 23 bases between them. The germline CDR1 and CDR2 sequences are KGHSH and LQKENI. The whole variable domain, remainder taken from reference TRBV18 and TRBJ1-2, is NAGVMQNPRHLVRRRGQEARLRCSPMKGHSHVYWYRQLPEEGLKFMVYLQKENIIDESGMPKERFSAEFPKEGPSILRIQQVVRGDSAAYFCASSSHPPGMNDGYTFGSGTRLTVV.